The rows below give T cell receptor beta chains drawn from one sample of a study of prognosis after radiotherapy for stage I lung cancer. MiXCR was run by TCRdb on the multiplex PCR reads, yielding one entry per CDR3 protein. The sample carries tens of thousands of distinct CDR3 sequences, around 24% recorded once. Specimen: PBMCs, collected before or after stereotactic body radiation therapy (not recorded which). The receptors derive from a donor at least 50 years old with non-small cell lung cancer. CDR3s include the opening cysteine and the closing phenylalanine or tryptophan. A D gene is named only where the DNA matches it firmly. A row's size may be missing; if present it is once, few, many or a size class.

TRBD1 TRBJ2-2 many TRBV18 TGTGCCAGCTCACCGGACAGGGGCAAGGATATCGGGGAGCTGTTTTTT CASSPDRGKDIGELFF
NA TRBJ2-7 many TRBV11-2 TGTGCCAGCAGCTTAGAGGGGGGGCCCTCCTACGAGCAGTACTTC CASSLEGGPSYEQYF
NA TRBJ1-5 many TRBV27 TGTGCCAGCAGTTTAATCCCGCATGGCAATCAGCCCCAGCATTTT CASSLIPHGNQPQHF
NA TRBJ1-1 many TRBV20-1 TGCAGTGCTAGGGGGACCGGTCACACTGAAGCTTTCTTT CSARGTGHTEAFF
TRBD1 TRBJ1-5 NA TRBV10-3 TGTGCCATCAGTGACAGGGGACAGCGTCAGCCCCAGCATTTT CAISDRGQRQPQHF
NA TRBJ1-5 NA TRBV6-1 TGTGCCAGCAGGAGGTATGGGGTCAATCAGCCCCAGCATTTT CASRRYGVNQPQHF
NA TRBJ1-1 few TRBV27 TGTGCCACCCTAGGGCCGATGAACACTGAAGCTTTCTTT CATLGPMNTEAFF
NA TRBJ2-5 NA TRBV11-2 TGTGCCAGCAGCTTAAACGCTAGGTGTGAGACCCAGTGCTTC CASSLNARCETQCF
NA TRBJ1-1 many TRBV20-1 TGCAGTGCTAGAGATCCGGGGATTCGGACTGAAGCTTTCTTT CSARDPGIRTEAFF
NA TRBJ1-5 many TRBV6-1 TGTGCCAGCAGTGGAGGGGGGAGCAATCAGCCCCAGCATTTT CASSGGGSNQPQHF
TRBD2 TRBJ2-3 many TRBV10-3 TGTGCCATCAGTGAGGGCGGGGGGCAGACAGATACGCAGTATTTT CAISEGGGQTDTQYF
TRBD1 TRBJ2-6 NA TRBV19 TGTGCCAGTAGTAAGGACAGGTTAGCCAACGTCCTGACTTTC CASSKDRLANVLTF
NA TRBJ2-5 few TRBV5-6 TGTGCCAGCAGCTTATTTCGGGTGGAGACCCAGTACTTC CASSLFRVETQYF
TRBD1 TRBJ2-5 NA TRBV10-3 TGTGCCATCAGTGAACAGGACAGGGAGTGCGAGTCCCAGTACTTC CAISEQDRECESQYF
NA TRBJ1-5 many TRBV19 TGTGCCAGTAGTATAGGTACGACAGAATATAGCAATCAGCCCCAGCATTTT CASSIGTTEYSNQPQHF
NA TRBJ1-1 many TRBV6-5 TGTGCCAGCAGTTGGCGGGGGAACACTGAAGCTTTCTTT CASSWRGNTEAFF
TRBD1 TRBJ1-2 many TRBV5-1 TGCGCCAGCAGCTTGGAGGGGAACGCAGGGGGCTATGGCTACACCTTC CASSLEGNAGGYGYTF
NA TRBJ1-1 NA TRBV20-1 TGCAGAGCTAGCCCTATTACGGGGAACACTGAAGCTTTCTTT CRASPITGNTEAFF
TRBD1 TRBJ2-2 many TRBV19 TGTGCCAGTAGTTGCATCCGGGACAGGGGGTCTCTCACCGGGGAGCTGTTTTTT CASSCIRDRGSLTGELFF
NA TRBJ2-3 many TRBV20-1 TGCAGTGCTAAGGATCCAGTAGCGGCAGGATATACGCAGTATTTT CSAKDPVAAGYTQYF
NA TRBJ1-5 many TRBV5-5 TGTGCCAGCAGCTTGGGCCCCTCCACGGGGGCTGGCAATCAGCCCCAGCATTTT CASSLGPSTGAGNQPQHF
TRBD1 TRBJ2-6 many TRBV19 TGTGCCAGTAGTATTGGACAGGGTTTGTCTGGGGCCAACGTCCTGACTTTC CASSIGQGLSGANVLTF
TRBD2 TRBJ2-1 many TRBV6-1 TGTGCCAGCAGTGAATCGGGGGGAGTCCCCTCTCACTTC CASSESGGVPSHF
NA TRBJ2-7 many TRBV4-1 TGCGCCAGCAGCCCAGCTGGGACCGGCTACGAGCAGTACTTC CASSPAGTGYEQYF
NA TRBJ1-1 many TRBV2 TGTGCCAGCAGTGATCCGCCTCACACTGAAGCTTTCTTT CASSDPPHTEAFF
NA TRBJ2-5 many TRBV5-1 TGCGCCAGCAGCTTGGCAGGGGGGCTAGAGACCCAGTACTTC CASSLAGGLETQYF
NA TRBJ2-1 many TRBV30 TGTGCCTACGGGCCTGGAAAGAGAGAGCAGTTCTTC CAYGPGKREQFF
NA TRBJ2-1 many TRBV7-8 TGTGCCAGCAGCCGAGGGACTCACAATGAGCAGTTCTTC CASSRGTHNEQFF